This T cell receptor beta chain was observed in a study of T cells in Graves' hyperthyroidism and ophthalmopathy. The CDR3 is 18 residues long. The trim removed 0 bases at V and 4 bases at J, leaving 9 bases unmatched. CDR1 is MDHEN, CDR2 SYDVKM, per germline. RNA transcripts provided the source from which TCR beta CDR3 regions were amplified. The TCR CDR3 was amplified in a first-round RT-PCR using the HTBI primer set. In TCRdb, the multiplex PCR reads were re-called with MiXCR into one record per CDR3 protein. The table records about 420,000 distinct CDR3 sequences, 15% to 19% of them present only once.

The chain is built from TRBV28 and TRBJ1-2, with 12 bases lining up with TRBD1. The sequenced sample consisted of blood. The TCR originated in a woman in her late teens or twenties with Graves' hyperthyroidism. CDR3 nucleotides: TGTGCCAGCAGTTTATGGGGGGGGACAGGGGGCGGATTCTATGGCTACACCTTC. Translation: CASSLWGGTGGGFYGYTF.